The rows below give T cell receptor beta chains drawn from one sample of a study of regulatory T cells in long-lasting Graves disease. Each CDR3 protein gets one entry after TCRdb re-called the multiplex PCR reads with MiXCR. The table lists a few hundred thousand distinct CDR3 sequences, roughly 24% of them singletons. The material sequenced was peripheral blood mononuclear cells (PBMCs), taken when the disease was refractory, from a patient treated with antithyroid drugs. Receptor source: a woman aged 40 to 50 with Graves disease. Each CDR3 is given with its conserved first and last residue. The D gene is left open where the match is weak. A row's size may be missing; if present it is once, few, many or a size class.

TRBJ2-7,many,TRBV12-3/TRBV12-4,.,CASSVRHGYEQYF,TGTGCCAGCAGCGTCAGACACGGGTACGAGCAGTACTTC
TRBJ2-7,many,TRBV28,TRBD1,CASRTGGASYEQYF,TGTGCCAGCAGGACAGGGGGCGCGTCCTACGAGCAGTACTTC
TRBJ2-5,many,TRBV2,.,CASSEARGSETQYF,TGTGCCAGCAGTGAAGCGCGGGGAAGCGAGACCCAGTACTTC
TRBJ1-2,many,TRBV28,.,CASSLQGFIYGYTF,TGTGCCAGCAGTCTCCAGGGTTTTATCTATGGCTACACCTTC
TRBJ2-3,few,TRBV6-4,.,CASSYSFGRARFSTDTQYF,TGTGCCAGCAGTTACTCCTTCGGTAGGGCACGGTTTAGTACAGATACGCAGTATTTT
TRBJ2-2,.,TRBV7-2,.,CASSLPGGELFF,TGTGCCAGCAGCTTACCCGGCGGGGAGCTGTTTTTT
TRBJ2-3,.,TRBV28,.,CASSPRGGSTQYF,TGTGCCAGCAGTCCCCGTGGGGGAAGTACGCAGTATTTT
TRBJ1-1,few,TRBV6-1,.,CASRPPGYEAFF,TGTGCCAGCAGACCCCCGGGGTATGAAGCTTTCTTT
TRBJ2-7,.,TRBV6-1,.,CASSPRPHSYEQYF,TGTGCCAGCAGTCCCCGACCCCACTCCTACGAGCAGTACTTC
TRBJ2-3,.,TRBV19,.,CASSAGTLMDTQYF,TGTGCCAGTAGTGCCGGGACCCTAATGGATACGCAGTATTTT
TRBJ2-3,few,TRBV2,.,CASSGSGTDTQYF,TGTGCCAGCAGTGGGAGCGGGACAGATACGCAGTATTTT
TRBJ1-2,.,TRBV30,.,CAWSVRGYGYTF,TGTGCCTGGAGTGTGCGGGGCTATGGCTACACCTTC
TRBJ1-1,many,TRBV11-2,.,CASSFRQGLSTEAFF,TGTGCCAGCAGCTTCAGGCAGGGGCTATCCACTGAAGCTTTCTTT
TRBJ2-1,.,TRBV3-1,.,CASSHVNEQFF,TGTGCCAGCAGCCACGTTAATGAGCAGTTCTTC
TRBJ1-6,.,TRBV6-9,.,CASSSVFTSPLHF,TGTGCCAGCAGTTCCGTATTTACTTCACCCCTCCACTTT
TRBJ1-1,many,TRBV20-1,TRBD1,CSAEAGGTEAFF,TGCAGTGCTGAGGCAGGGGGAACTGAAGCTTTCTTT
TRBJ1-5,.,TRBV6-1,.,CTSSDGQPQHF,TGTACCAGCAGTGACGGTCAGCCCCAGCATTTT
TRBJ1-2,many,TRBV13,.,CASSLGRPPALNYGYTF,TGTGCCAGCAGCTTAGGCCGTCCCCCAGCCCTAAACTATGGCTACACCTTC
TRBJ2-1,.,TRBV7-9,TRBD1,CASSPKTGRLDEQFF,TGTGCCAGCAGCCCGAAGACAGGGAGATTGGATGAGCAGTTCTTC
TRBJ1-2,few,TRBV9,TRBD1,CASSTGQEFYGYTF,TGTGCCAGCAGCACGGGACAGGAGTTCTATGGCTACACCTTC
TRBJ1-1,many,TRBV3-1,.,CASSQVHSDTEAFF,TGTGCCAGCAGCCAAGTGCACTCGGACACTGAAGCTTTCTTT
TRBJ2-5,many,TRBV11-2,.,CASSSTNLGVWETQYF,TGTGCCAGCAGCTCGACTAACCTCGGGGTCTGGGAGACCCAGTACTTC
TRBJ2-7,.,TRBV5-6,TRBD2,CATSGGRAGEQYF,TGTGCCACCTCAGGAGGGAGGGCCGGCGAGCAGTACTTC
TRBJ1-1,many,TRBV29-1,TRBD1,CSVSGQPTEAFF,TGCAGCGTTTCGGGACAGCCCACTGAAGCTTTCTTT
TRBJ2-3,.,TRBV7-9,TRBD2,CASSLGASGSRTDTQYF,TGTGCCAGCAGCTTAGGGGCTAGCGGGTCTCGAACAGATACGCAGTATTTT
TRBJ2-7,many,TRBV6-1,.,CASFRETYEQYF,TGTGCCAGCTTTAGGGAGACCTACGAGCAGTACTTC